The present T cell receptor beta chain was sequenced within a study of blood T cell repertoires in COVID-19. In the source study's methods: Reference gene primer amplification gave nucleated cell count estimates. Clones were read by immunoSEQ multiplex PCR, and TCRdb kept only the in-frame ones, dropping some. The D gene and trimming were derived from the DNA, and the V and J assignments and clone size from that table. The sample includes 200,000 to 300,000 clones, about 90% seen only once; the top ten take around 3%. The CDR3 is 13 residues long. V was pared by 8 bases and J by 9 bases, with 11 bases of the junction left unmatched. From germline, CDR1 is LNHDA and CDR2 SQIVND (reference sequence). Across 24 US areas, participants ranged in age from roughly 18 to 95 years. A COVID-19 case was met by exposed participants within 2 weeks before study entry.

This rearrangement joins TRBV19 to TRBJ2-7; 9 bases fit TRBD1. The sequence was obtained from a woman aged 40 to 55 who had been exposed to COVID-19. The sample consisted of PBMCs or T cells enriched from blood (not recorded which). The CDR3 nucleotides read TGTGCCAGTGGAACTACAGGGGGCAGTGGGCAGTACTTC. Its protein is CASGTTGGSGQYF.